A single sample is the source of the 9 T cell receptor beta chains below, sequenced in a study of regulatory T cells in long-lasting Graves disease. Arm-PCR of CDR3 regions and iRepertoire HTBI primers were the basis on which TCR beta libraries were built. TCRdb re-analysed the multiplex PCR reads in MiXCR, keeping a single row per CDR3 protein. Of roughly 610,000 distinct CDR3 sequences in the sample, roughly 16% are singletons; the top ten hold around 11%. The time point: newly diagnosed GD, antithyroid drugs for less than 3 months. PBMC-extracted RNA yielded the TCR library. These sequences were also reported in another study, on T cells in Graves' hyperthyroidism and ophthalmopathy.

Sequences were derived from peripheral blood mononuclear cells (PBMCs), sampled at new diagnosis, from a patient treated with antithyroid drugs. Every receptor here comes from a man younger than 30 with Graves disease.

A few counts support this clonotype. The V gene is TRBV4-1, the J gene TRBJ2-1; TRBD2 agrees at 8 bases. CDR1 and CDR2 (germline): MGHRA, YSYEKL. J was trimmed by 7 bases and V by 0 bases; bases with no gene match: 8. CDR3 size: 16 residues. CDR3 region: CASSQDGLAGRNEQFF. The CDR3 DNA sequence: TGCGCCAGCAGCCAAGATGGGCTAGCGGGTAGAAATGAGCAGTTCTTC.

This clonotype was seen repeatedly, ten times or more. The chain uses TRBV28 and TRBJ1-1; D is unclear. Germline CDR1 reads MDHEN; CDR2 reads SYDVKM. Trimming removed 3 bases from V and 8 bases from J, with 7 bases in between. The CDR3 is 11 residues long. The CDR3 reads CASSLGEEAFF. CDR3 in DNA: TGTGCCAGCAGTTTGGGAGAGGAAGCTTTCTTT.

This clonotype showed up many times. This chain connects TRBV5-8 to TRBJ1-1, with D uncertain. V lost 3 bases and J lost 0, with 12 bases in between. CDR3 size: 15 residues. Germline V gene data show CDR1 as SGHTS and CDR2 as YDEGEE. The CDR3: CASSSRTALNTEAFF. The CDR3 nucleotides are TGTGCCAGCAGCTCTCGGACGGCCTTGAACACTGAAGCTTTCTTT. Together with reference TRBV5-8 and TRBJ1-1, the CDR3 gives the full variable domain: EAGVTQSPTHLIKTRGQQATLRCSPISGHTSVYWYQQALGLGLQFLLWYDEGEERNRGNFPPRFSGRQFPNYSSELNVNALELEDSALYLCASSSRTALNTEAFFGQGTRLTVV.

In its sample, this clonotype was seen many times. V usage is TRBV10-3 and J usage is TRBJ1-1; 8 bases agree with TRBD1. Germline CDR1 ENHRY, CDR2 SYGVKD. V lost 0 bases and J lost 1; bases outside the gene matches: 4. This CDR3 comprises 16 residues. CDR3 sequence reads: CAISESAGTGNTEAFF. CDR3 sequence (DNA): TGTGCCATCAGTGAGTCAGCCGGGACAGGGAACACTGAAGCTTTCTTT.

This chain joins TRBV19 and TRBJ2-3, with D possibly TRBD2 on 5 matching bases. This CDR3 has 14 amino acids. Germline CDR1 reads LNHDA; CDR2 reads SQIVND (reference sequence). V gave up 3 bases and J gave up 4 bases, with 11 bases separating them. The CDR3 sequence is CASSMGADADTQYF. CDR3 sequence (DNA): TGTGCCAGTAGTATGGGAGCAGATGCAGATACGCAGTATTTT.

This clonotype was observed at least ten times. This chain links TRBV30 with TRBJ2-5, with D perhaps matching TRBD1 (6 bases). Germline V gene data show CDR1 as GTSNPN and CDR2 as SVGIG (reference sequence). V lost 0 bases, J lost 5 bases, and 16 bases lay in between. The CDR3 consists of 15 residues. This CDR3 is CAWSVFGGAVETQYF. For the CDR3, the DNA is TGTGCCTGGAGTGTATTTGGGGGCGCGGTGGAGACCCAGTACTTC.

This clonotype showed up many times. The chain joins TRBV24-1 to TRBJ2-7; the D gene is possibly TRBD1 (5 bases). With 3 bases removed from V and 7 bases from J, the gap between germline ends came to 15 bases. Germline CDR1 KGHDR, CDR2 SFDVKD. CDR3 length: 14 residues. The chain's CDR3 is CATSDAARAFEQYF. CDR3 in DNA: TGTGCCACCAGTGATGCGGCCAGGGCTTTTGAGCAGTACTTC.

At least ten counts were recorded for this clonotype. The CDR3 reads CGGSRETQYF. DNA of the CDR3: TGCGGGGGGTCGAGGGAGACCCAGTACTTC. V and J are TRBV20-1 and TRBJ2-5; perhaps TRBD2 as D (6 bases). The germline CDR1 and CDR2 sequences are DFQATT and SNEGSKA (reference sequence). This CDR3 is 10 amino acids long.

This clonotype was found a few times. The rearrangement links TRBV5-4 to TRBJ2-1; 12 positions agree with TRBD2. The CDR3 has 15 amino acids. Germline V gene lookup returns CDR1 SGHNT and CDR2 YYREEE (reference sequence). The V segment lost 5 bases and the J segment 4 bases; nucleotides outside the gene matches: 4. The CDR3 nucleotides are TGTGCCAGCAGAAGACTAGCGGGAGTTTACAATGAGCAGTTCTTC. It translates to CASRRLAGVYNEQFF.